This TCR beta chain was captured in a study of blood T cell repertoires in COVID-19. Study-wide context: There were acute and convalescent COVID-19 samples, and they came from the United States, Italy and Spain.

Original handling: Amplification from reference gene primers served as the basis for estimated nucleated cell counts. Some clones are missing from TCRdb's copy, which holds only in-frame ones; the method was immunoSEQ multiplex PCR. V, J and clone size are taken as reported in that table, and D and trimming were inferred from the DNA itself. The sample carries around 250,000 clones, around 85% recorded once. CDR3 size: 13 residues. Individuals drawn from approximately 26 US areas were about 18 to 100 years old. Categorization into cohorts depended on clinical history that participants reported. This TCR was sampled from a woman aged 50 to 60 with acute COVID-19. The chain recombines TRBV21-1 with TRBJ1-6; the table's D gene call, TRBD1, was not cross checked with the DNA. TRBV21-1 is flagged as a pseudogene. The sequencing input was PBMCs or T cells enriched from blood (not recorded which). This CDR3 is CASNTRQGPSLHF. DNA for the CDR3: TGTGCCAGCAACACCCGGCAGGGTCCATCCCTCCACTTT.